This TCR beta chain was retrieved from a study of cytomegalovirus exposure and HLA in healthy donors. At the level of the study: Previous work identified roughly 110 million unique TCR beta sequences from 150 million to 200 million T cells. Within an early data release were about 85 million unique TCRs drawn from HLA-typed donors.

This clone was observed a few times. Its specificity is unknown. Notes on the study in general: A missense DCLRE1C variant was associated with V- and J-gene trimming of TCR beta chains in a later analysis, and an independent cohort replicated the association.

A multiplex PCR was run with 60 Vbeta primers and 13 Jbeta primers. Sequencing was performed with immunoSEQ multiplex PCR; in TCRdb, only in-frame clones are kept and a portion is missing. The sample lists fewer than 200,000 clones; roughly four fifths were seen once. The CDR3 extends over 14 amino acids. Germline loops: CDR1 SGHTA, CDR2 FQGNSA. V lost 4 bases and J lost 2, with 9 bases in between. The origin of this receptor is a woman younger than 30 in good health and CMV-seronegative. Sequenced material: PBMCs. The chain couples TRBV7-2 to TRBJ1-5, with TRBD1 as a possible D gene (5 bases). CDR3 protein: CASSWGGGNQPQHF. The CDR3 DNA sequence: TGTGCCAGCAGCTGGGGGGGTGGCAATCAGCCCCAGCATTTT.